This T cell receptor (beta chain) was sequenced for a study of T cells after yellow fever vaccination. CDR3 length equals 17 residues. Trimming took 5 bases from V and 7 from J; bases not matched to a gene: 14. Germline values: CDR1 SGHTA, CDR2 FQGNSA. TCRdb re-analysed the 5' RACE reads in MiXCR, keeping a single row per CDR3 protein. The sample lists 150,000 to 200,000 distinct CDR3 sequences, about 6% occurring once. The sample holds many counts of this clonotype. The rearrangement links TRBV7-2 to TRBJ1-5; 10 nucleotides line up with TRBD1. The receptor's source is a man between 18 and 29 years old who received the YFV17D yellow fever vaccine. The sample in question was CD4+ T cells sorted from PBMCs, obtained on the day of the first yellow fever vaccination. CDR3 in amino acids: CASSRDRGILQRQPQHF. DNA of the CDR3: TGTGCCAGCAGCCGGGACAGGGGAATTCTCCAGAGACAGCCCCAGCATTTT. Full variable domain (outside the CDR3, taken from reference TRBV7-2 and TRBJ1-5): GAGVSQSPSNKVTEKGKDVELRCDPISGHTALYWYRQSLGQGLEFLIYFQGNSAPDKSGLPSDRFSAERTGGSVSTLTIQRTQQEDSAVYLCASSRDRGILQRQPQHFGDGTRLSIL.